This is a list of T cell receptor beta chains from one sample in a study of CD8+CD57+ T cells in acquired aplastic anemia. TCRdb re-analysed the reads in MiXCR, keeping a single row per CDR3 protein. The sample yields roughly 150,000 distinct CDR3 sequences, around 40% seen once. The sequenced sample was sorted CD4+, CD8+, or CD8+CD57+ T cells (not recorded which) from PBMCs. Receptor source: a human donor in good health. The CDR3 runs from the conserved cysteine through the conserved F or W. The order of the fields is D gene, clone size, V gene, J gene, CDR3 DNA, CDR3 protein. D genes are given only for firm matches. Clone size appears in some rows only: once, few, many, or a class for an expanded clone.

D: TRBD1; size: few; V: TRBV6-5; J: TRBJ1-1; DNA: TGTGCCAGCAGTTTGTACAGGGGAGGAGGAATGAACACTGAAGCTTTCTTT; CDR3: CASSLYRGGGMNTEAFF
D: TRBD2; size: once; V: TRBV12-3/TRBV12-4; J: TRBJ2-3; DNA: TGTGCCAGCAGTTTCGTAGCGGGGGGGAAGGATACGCAGTATTTT; CDR3: CASSFVAGGKDTQYF
D: -; size: -; V: TRBV3-1; J: TRBJ1-5; DNA: TGTGCCAGCAGCCAAGATCTCGGTCAGCCCCCGCATTTT; CDR3: CASSQDLGQPPHF
D: -; size: -; V: TRBV29-1; J: TRBJ2-7; DNA: TGCAGCGTTGAGGGGAGGACCTCCTACGAGCAGTACTTC; CDR3: CSVEGRTSYEQYF
D: TRBD1; size: -; V: TRBV12-3/TRBV12-4; J: TRBJ1-5; DNA: TGTGCCAGCCGCACGACAGGGGGCACGCAGCCCCAGCATTTT; CDR3: CASRTTGGTQPQHF
D: -; size: many; V: TRBV6-4; J: TRBJ2-2; DNA: TGTGCCAGCAGAGCACAGGGAGGGAACACCGGGGAGCTGTTTTTT; CDR3: CASRAQGGNTGELFF
D: TRBD2; size: once; V: TRBV10-2; J: TRBJ2-3; DNA: TGCGCCAGCAGTCTGGGACTAGGGGGTGCAGATACGCAGTATTTT; CDR3: CASSLGLGGADTQYF
D: TRBD2; size: -; V: TRBV20-1; J: TRBJ2-7; DNA: TGCAGTGCTGGGGACCTCGGACTAGCGGGCTACGAGCAGTACTTC; CDR3: CSAGDLGLAGYEQYF
D: -; size: many; V: TRBV20-1; J: TRBJ1-2; DNA: TGCAGTGCCACCGTCGGGACGGCCGCCTATGGCTACACCTTC; CDR3: CSATVGTAAYGYTF
D: -; size: -; V: TRBV28; J: TRBJ2-3; DNA: TGTGCCAGCAGTTTAAGCGGGACACCAGGAGATACGCAGTATTTT; CDR3: CASSLSGTPGDTQYF
D: -; size: -; V: TRBV10-3; J: TRBJ2-1; DNA: TGTGCCATCAGTGACAGGACAAACCTTCGGGGCAATGAGCAGTTCTTC; CDR3: CAISDRTNLRGNEQFF
D: -; size: -; V: TRBV19; J: TRBJ2-6; DNA: TGTGCCAGTACCCCCGGACCTGGGGCCAACGTCCTGACTTTC; CDR3: CASTPGPGANVLTF
D: -; size: many; V: TRBV19; J: TRBJ2-1; DNA: TGTGCCAGTAGTATAGTACTGGGGGGATCCTACAATGAGCAGTTCTTC; CDR3: CASSIVLGGSYNEQFF
D: -; size: many; V: TRBV6-5; J: TRBJ1-5; DNA: TGTGCCAGCAGTTACGCCCCTGTGGCAGGGAATCAGCCCCAGCATTTT; CDR3: CASSYAPVAGNQPQHF
D: -; size: many; V: TRBV7-9; J: TRBJ1-5; DNA: TGTGCCAGCAGCTTCCATCCTCAGCCCCAGCATTTT; CDR3: CASSFHPQPQHF